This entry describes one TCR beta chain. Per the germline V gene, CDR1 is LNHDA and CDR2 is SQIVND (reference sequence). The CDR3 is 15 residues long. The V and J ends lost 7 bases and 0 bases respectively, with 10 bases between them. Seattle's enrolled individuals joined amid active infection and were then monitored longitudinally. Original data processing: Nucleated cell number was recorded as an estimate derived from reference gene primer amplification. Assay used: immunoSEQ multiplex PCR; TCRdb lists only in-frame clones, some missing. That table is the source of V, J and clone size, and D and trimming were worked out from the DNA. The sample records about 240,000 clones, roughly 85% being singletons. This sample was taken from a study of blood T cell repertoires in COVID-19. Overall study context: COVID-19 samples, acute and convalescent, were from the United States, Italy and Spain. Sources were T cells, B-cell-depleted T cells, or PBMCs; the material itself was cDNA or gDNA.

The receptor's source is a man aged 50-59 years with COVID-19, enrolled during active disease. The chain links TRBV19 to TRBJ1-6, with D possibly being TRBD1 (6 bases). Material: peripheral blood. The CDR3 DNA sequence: TGTGCCAGTACCCAGGGGAGCTCCTATAATTCACCCCTCCACTTT. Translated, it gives CASTQGSSYNSPLHF.